This is a list of T cell receptor beta chains from one sample in a study of neurological immune-mediated disorders. TCRdb passed the 5' RACE reads through MiXCR, listing each CDR3 protein once. The sample records 30,000 to 45,000 distinct CDR3 sequences, 11% being singletons. Sequenced input: CD4+ T cells from blood. These receptors were collected from a woman aged 30 to 39 with HTLV-1-associated myelopathy (HAM/TSP). The conserved cysteine and the conserved F or W are not part of the CDR3 here.

>TRBJ2-7|TRBV21-1
ASSAEASDSYEQY
>TRBJ1-1|TRBV10-3
ATEGLNTGAF
>TRBJ2-7|TRBV15
ATSKYILVEQY
>TRBJ2-3|TRBV4-1
ASSQEALAGFTDTQY
>TRBJ1-2|TRBV12-3/TRBV12-4
ASSLGGVANYGYT
>TRBJ2-1|TRBV7-8
ASSPSAGISYNEQF
>TRBJ2-1|TRBV29-1
SVVGQLAVYNEQF
>TRBJ1-4|TRBV15
ATSRVLTAPLF
>TRBJ2-1|TRBV24-1
ATRGDRNNEQF
>TRBJ2-1|TRBV20-1
SASIFMVGQGKPPRAYNEQF
>TRBJ2-1|TRBV5-5
ASSGRTGSYNEQF